The rows below give T cell receptor beta chains drawn from one sample of a study of cytomegalovirus exposure and HLA in healthy donors. Only in-frame clones appear in the TCRdb table, and some are missing; sequencing was by immunoSEQ multiplex PCR. The sample yields around 60,000 clones, about 90% seen once. The source material was PBMCs. These receptors were taken from a woman under 30 in good health and CMV-seronegative. Both conserved end residues are part of each CDR3. A D gene is named only where the DNA matches it firmly. A row's size may be missing; if present it is once, few, many or a size class.

CDR3nt	CDR3aa	d_gene	abundance	j_gene	v_gene
TGCGCCAGCAGCCAAGGGACAGGGGACGTGGAGACCCAGTACTTC	CASSQGTGDVETQYF	TRBD1	few	TRBJ2-5	TRBV4-3
TGTGCCAGCAGCTCCTTTATACGGGCTGAAGCTTTCTTT	CASSSFIRAEAFF	NA	NA	TRBJ1-1	TRBV11-3
TGCGCCAGCAGCCAGACCAGGACAGGGGTAGACTACAATGAGCAGTTCTTC	CASSQTRTGVDYNEQFF	TRBD1	NA	TRBJ2-1	TRBV4-1
TGTGCCAGCAGTGCCCTTGGACAGCCTGAAGCTTTCTTT	CASSALGQPEAFF	NA	NA	TRBJ1-1	TRBV25-1
TGTGCCAGCACAAGGGTCGGACAGCGAGCCCCTGGAAACACCATATATTTT	CASTRVGQRAPGNTIYF	NA	NA	TRBJ1-3	TRBV7-9
TGTGCCAGCAGCTTGGGACAGGGTCTCGCAGATACGCAGTATTTT	CASSLGQGLADTQYF	TRBD1	NA	TRBJ2-3	TRBV7-3
TGTGCCAGCAGTGAAGGCGGGGGGGGGTTCTTC	CASSEGGGGFF	TRBD2	NA	TRBJ2-1	TRBV2
TGCAGCGTTGATCCTAGCGGGGGGAACACCGGGGAGCTGTTTTTT	CSVDPSGGNTGELFF	TRBD2	NA	TRBJ2-2	TRBV29-1
TGTGCCAGCAGCGTAGCGGGGGGGCCACAGGAGACCCAGTACTTC	CASSVAGGPQETQYF	TRBD2	NA	TRBJ2-5	TRBV9
TGTGCCAGCCTGTCGACAGAGTACAATGAGCAGTTCTTC	CASLSTEYNEQFF	NA	NA	TRBJ2-1	TRBV27
TGCGCCAGCAGCTTGCAGCCTCAGGGGGCAAGGGAGACCCAGTACTTC	CASSLQPQGARETQYF	TRBD1	NA	TRBJ2-5	TRBV5-1
TGCGCCAGCAGCGACCCCCAGGGATTGGGTGTTCAGTACTTC	CASSDPQGLGVQYF	NA	NA	TRBJ2-4	TRBV5-1
TGTGCCGTCCCAGGAAGGGACAGGGACACTGAAGCTTTCTTT	CAVPGRDRDTEAFF	TRBD1	NA	TRBJ1-1	TRBV27
TGTGCCAGCAGCGGGACAGGGCGTACCGGATATGGCTACACCTTC	CASSGTGRTGYGYTF	TRBD1	once	TRBJ1-2	TRBV2
TGCGCCAGCAGCCAAGAGGACAACTCGGCTGGTGAGCAGTTCTTC	CASSQEDNSAGEQFF	NA	NA	TRBJ2-1	TRBV4-1
TGTGCCAGCAGATTTGACAGGGTTGCCAATCAGCCCCAGCATTTT	CASRFDRVANQPQHF	TRBD1	NA	TRBJ1-5	TRBV28
TGTGCCAGCAGTGACCCCTTTCGACAGCTGAACACTGAAGCTTTCTTT	CASSDPFRQLNTEAFF	NA	NA	TRBJ1-1	TRBV6-1
TGTGCCAGCTCACCGTGGACTAGACGTTGGGCAGATACGCAGTATTTT	CASSPWTRRWADTQYF	TRBD2	NA	TRBJ2-3	TRBV18
TGCGCCAGCAGCCAACCCTTGTGGGAGGGAGTTAAGATCGGGGAGCTGTTTTTT	CASSQPLWEGVKIGELFF	TRBD2	NA	TRBJ2-2	TRBV4-1
TGTGCCAGCAGCGTTGCGGGACTAGCGGGGGCAGATACGCAGTATTTT	CASSVAGLAGADTQYF	TRBD2	few	TRBJ2-3	TRBV9
TGTGCCAGCAGCCCCGGACTAGCGTTGGGCGAGCAGTACTTC	CASSPGLALGEQYF	TRBD2	NA	TRBJ2-7	TRBV5-5
TGTGCCAGCAGCGTAGGGAACAGCGGGAGAGCAGATACGCAGTATTTT	CASSVGNSGRADTQYF	TRBD2	NA	TRBJ2-3	TRBV9
TGTGCCAGCAGCGGGGACAGGCTGAGTTCACCCCTCCACTTT	CASSGDRLSSPLHF	TRBD1	NA	TRBJ1-6	TRBV9
TGCGCCAGCAGCTCCGGACTAGGGCTCTACGAGCAGTACTTC	CASSSGLGLYEQYF	TRBD2	NA	TRBJ2-7	TRBV5-1
TGTGCCAGCGGAGGGGGGACAGGGTCGTCCACTGAAGCTTTCTTT	CASGGGTGSSTEAFF	TRBD1	NA	TRBJ1-1	TRBV28
TGTGCCAGCACCGGAGTAGGCGGGGAGCTGTTTTTT	CASTGVGGELFF	NA	NA	TRBJ2-2	TRBV28
TGTGCCAGCGGCGCCGACAGGGGCTCTGGGGCCAACGTCCTGACTTTC	CASGADRGSGANVLTF	TRBD1	NA	TRBJ2-6	TRBV7-2
TGCGCCAGCAGCCCTTCGCCAGGGGGTGAGCAGTTCTTC	CASSPSPGGEQFF	TRBD1	NA	TRBJ2-1	TRBV4-1
TGTGCCAGCAGCTTGCTAGGTGCTGCGGGGGCCAACGTCCTGACTTTC	CASSLLGAAGANVLTF	NA	once	TRBJ2-6	TRBV7-2
TGCAGCGTTACTTGGGACAGGGTGGGCATTCAGTACTTC	CSVTWDRVGIQYF	TRBD1	NA	TRBJ2-4	TRBV29-1
TGTGCCAGCAGAAGTCGGACTAGCGGGAGTTGGGGATCATACGAGCAGTACTTC	CASRSRTSGSWGSYEQYF	TRBD2	NA	TRBJ2-7	TRBV27
TGTGCCAGTAGCGGGGGAACAGCTGAAGCTTTCTTT	CASSGGTAEAFF	NA	NA	TRBJ1-1	TRBV19
TGTGCCAGCAGCGGAGACACAGGGGGTCTCGACGAGCAGTACTTC	CASSGDTGGLDEQYF	TRBD1	once	TRBJ2-7	TRBV9
TGTGCCATCAGGCCGACAGGGGTCCCTAACTATGGCTACACCTTC	CAIRPTGVPNYGYTF	TRBD1	once	TRBJ1-2	TRBV10-3
TGTGCCAGCAGCTTAGATCCCTCTCGGGCTTTCTTT	CASSLDPSRAFF	NA	NA	TRBJ1-1	TRBV7-9
TGCGCCAGCAGTGAGTCTGGCGGGCCCTCCTACAATGAGCAGTTCTTC	CASSESGGPSYNEQFF	NA	NA	TRBJ2-1	TRBV10-1
TGTGCCAGCAGCTTCTCAGGGGTTGAGCAGTACTTC	CASSFSGVEQYF	NA	NA	TRBJ2-7	TRBV7-9
TGTGCCAGCAGTGAAGGCTGGGGAGGGGCTGAAGCTTTCTTT	CASSEGWGGAEAFF	NA	once	TRBJ1-1	TRBV6-1
TGTGCCAGCAGTTACGGGGGCAGGGCCCGTTCTGGTGAGCAGTTCTTC	CASSYGGRARSGEQFF	NA	NA	TRBJ2-1	TRBV6-5
TGTGCCACCCCGAGTAGTACAGCCCCTAACTATGGCTACACCTTC	CATPSSTAPNYGYTF	NA	once	TRBJ1-2	TRBV7-9
TGTGCCAGCAGCTCCCTTTTGTGGGAGCGCCCCTACAATGAGCAGTTCTTC	CASSSLLWERPYNEQFF	NA	NA	TRBJ2-1	TRBV7-6
TGTGCCAGCACCCGGGGACAGCAAGAGACCCAGTACTTC	CASTRGQQETQYF	TRBD1	NA	TRBJ2-5	TRBV2
TGTGCCAGCAGCTCACACATTAGCGGGGGGAACACAGATACGCAGTATTTT	CASSSHISGGNTDTQYF	TRBD2	NA	TRBJ2-3	TRBV11-3
TGTGCCATCAGTGCCCGGGACAGCCAAGGGGAGACCCAGTACTTC	CAISARDSQGETQYF	TRBD1	NA	TRBJ2-5	TRBV10-3
TGCGCCAGTTCCACAGGGGGAGGTAGCAATCAGCCCCAGCATTTT	CASSTGGGSNQPQHF	TRBD1	NA	TRBJ1-5	TRBV5-1
TGTGCCAGCAGTCCGCTGACAGGGAACACAGATACGCAGTATTTT	CASSPLTGNTDTQYF	TRBD1	once	TRBJ2-3	TRBV28
TGTGCCAGCAGCATAAGGGACAGGGGGTTTGGCGGGGAGCTGTTTTTT	CASSIRDRGFGGELFF	TRBD1	NA	TRBJ2-2	TRBV7-8
TGTGCCAGCAGTTTATCAGGGGGCTCTACTGAAGCTTTCTTT	CASSLSGGSTEAFF	TRBD1	NA	TRBJ1-1	TRBV27
TGTGCCAGCAGTACCTCGGACAGCTATGGCTACACCTTC	CASSTSDSYGYTF	NA	NA	TRBJ1-2	TRBV28
TGTGCCACCAGCCGCGATTCAGCGGGGGCCAATGAGCAGTTCTTC	CATSRDSAGANEQFF	TRBD2	NA	TRBJ2-1	TRBV15
TGTGCCAGCAGCTTGGCCGCCGGGATGGGGACTGAAGCTTTCTTT	CASSLAAGMGTEAFF	NA	NA	TRBJ1-1	TRBV5-5
TGTGCCAGCACAAGCACAGATACGCAGTATTTT	CASTSTDTQYF	NA	NA	TRBJ2-3	TRBV11-3